This T cell receptor beta chain was sequenced during a study of multiple sclerosis patients with progressive multifocal leukoencephalopathy. The CDR3 length is 17 residues. Trimming removed 0 bases at V and 3 bases at J, with 17 bases between. Germline CDR1 reads LGHNA; CDR2 reads YSLEER. Time point meaning: about six months of natalizumab therapy. Measured with immunoSEQ multiplex PCR; TCRdb has only the in-frame clones, and not every one. The table lists about 30,000 clones, roughly 91% of them singletons, with 1.5% in the top ten. The chain employs TRBV4-3 and TRBJ1-1; D remains unclear. The receptor was isolated from a human donor with multiple sclerosis. The sample consisted of PBMCs, taken from a patient treated with natalizumab. CDR3 in DNA: TGCGCCAGCAGCCAAGAGGCGTCAGGTCGAGGAGACACTGAAGCTTTCTTT. Encoded protein: CASSQEASGRGDTEAFF.